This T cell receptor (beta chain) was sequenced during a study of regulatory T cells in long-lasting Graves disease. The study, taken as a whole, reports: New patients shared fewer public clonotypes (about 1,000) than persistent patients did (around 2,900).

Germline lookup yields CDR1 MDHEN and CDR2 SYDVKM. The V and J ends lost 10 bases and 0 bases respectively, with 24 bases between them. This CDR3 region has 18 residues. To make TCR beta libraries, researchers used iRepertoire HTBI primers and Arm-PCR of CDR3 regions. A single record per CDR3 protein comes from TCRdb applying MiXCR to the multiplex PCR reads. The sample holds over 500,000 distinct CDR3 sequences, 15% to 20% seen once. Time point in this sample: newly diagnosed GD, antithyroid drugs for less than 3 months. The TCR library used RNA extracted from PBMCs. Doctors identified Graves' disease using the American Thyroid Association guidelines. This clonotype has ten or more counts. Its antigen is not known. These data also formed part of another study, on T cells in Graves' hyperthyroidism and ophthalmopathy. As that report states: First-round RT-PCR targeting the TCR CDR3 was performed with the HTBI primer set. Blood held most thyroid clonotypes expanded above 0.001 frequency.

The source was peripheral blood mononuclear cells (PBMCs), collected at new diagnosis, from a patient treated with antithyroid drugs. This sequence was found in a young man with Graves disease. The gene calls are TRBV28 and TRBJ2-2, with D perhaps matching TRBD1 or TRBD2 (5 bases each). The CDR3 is CATRLSGARYANTGELFF. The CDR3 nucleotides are TGTGCCACCAGACTATCCGGGGCAAGATACGCGAACACCGGGGAGCTGTTTTTT.